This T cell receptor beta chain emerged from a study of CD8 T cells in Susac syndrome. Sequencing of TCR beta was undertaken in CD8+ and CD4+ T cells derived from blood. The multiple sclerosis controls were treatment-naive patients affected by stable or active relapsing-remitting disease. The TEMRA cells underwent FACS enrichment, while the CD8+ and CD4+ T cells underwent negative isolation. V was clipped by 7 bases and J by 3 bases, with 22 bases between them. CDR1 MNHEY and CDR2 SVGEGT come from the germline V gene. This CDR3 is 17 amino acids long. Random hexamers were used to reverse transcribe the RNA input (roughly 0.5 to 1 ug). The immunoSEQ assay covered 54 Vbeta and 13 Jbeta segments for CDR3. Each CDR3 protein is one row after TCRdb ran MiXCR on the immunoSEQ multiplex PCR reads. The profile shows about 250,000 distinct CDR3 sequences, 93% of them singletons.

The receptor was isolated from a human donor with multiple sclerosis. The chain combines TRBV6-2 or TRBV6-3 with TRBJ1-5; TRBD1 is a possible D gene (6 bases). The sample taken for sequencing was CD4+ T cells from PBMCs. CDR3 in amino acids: CASTSKGGGAYNQPQHF. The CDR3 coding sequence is TGTGCCAGCACTTCGAAGGGGGGGGGCGCGTACAATCAGCCCCAGCATTTT.